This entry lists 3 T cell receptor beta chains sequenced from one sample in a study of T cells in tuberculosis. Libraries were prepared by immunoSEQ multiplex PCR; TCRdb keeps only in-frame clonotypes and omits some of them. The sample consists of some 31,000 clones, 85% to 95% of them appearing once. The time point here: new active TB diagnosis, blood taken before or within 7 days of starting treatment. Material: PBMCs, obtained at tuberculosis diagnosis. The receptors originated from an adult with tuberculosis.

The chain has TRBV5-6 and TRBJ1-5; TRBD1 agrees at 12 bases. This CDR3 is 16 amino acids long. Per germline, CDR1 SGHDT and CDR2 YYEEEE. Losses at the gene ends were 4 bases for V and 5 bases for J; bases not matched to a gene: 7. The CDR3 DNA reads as TGTGCCAGCAGCCGACGAGGGACAGGGGGCCATCAGCCCCAGCATTTT. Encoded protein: CASSRRGTGGHQPQHF.

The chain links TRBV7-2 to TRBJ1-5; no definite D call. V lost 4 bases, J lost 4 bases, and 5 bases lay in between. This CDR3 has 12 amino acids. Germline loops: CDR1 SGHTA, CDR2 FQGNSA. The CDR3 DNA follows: TGTGCCAGCAGCTCGCAGAATCAGCCCCAGCATTTT. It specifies CASSSQNQPQHF.

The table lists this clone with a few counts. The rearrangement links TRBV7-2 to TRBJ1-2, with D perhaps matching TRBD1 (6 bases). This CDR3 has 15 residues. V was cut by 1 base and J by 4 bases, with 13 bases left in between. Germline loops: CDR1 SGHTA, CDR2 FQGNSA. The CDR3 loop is CASSLVEGRGYGYTF. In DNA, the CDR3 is TGTGCCAGCAGCTTAGTTGAAGGCAGGGGCTATGGCTACACCTTC.